Included here is one T cell receptor (beta chain) sequence, with context. Original processing methods: From reference gene primer amplification, estimates of nucleated cell counts were derived. Only in-frame clones appear in the TCRdb table, and some are missing; sequencing was by immunoSEQ multiplex PCR. For V, J and clone size, that table is used; D and trimming come from the DNA. This repertoire shows hundreds of thousands of clones, more than 90% found once; its top ten account for around 2.5%. Residents of about 25 US areas, aged roughly 18 to 89 years, made up the participants. The germline gives CDR1 SGHDT, CDR2 YYEEEE. The CDR3 covers 12 residues. The germline V and J ends were trimmed by 2 bases and 7 bases, with 9 bases remaining between them. This specimen comes from a study of blood T cell repertoires in COVID-19. Study overall: COVID-19 samples from acute and convalescent phases originated in the United States, Italy and Spain. Nucleic acid was either cDNA or gDNA, and it came from T cells, B-cell-depleted T cells, or PBMCs.

The TCR was taken from a man aged 60 to 69 who had recovered from COVID-19. Sequencing was carried out using PBMCs or T cells enriched from blood (not recorded which). The V call is TRBV5-6, the J call TRBJ1-2, with TRBD1 as a possible D gene (5 bases). CDR3 residues: CASSFGGSGYTF. The DNA of the CDR3 is TGTGCCAGCAGCTTTGGGGGGAGTGGCTACACCTTC.